The present entry profiles one T cell receptor (beta chain) with its context. Its antigen is undetermined. This entry belongs to a study of T-cell memory formation after mild COVID-19. Looking at the study overall: The two donors had largely donor-specific TCR clusters. Study-wide points: Day 15 to 85 contractors were CD4/CD8 balanced; later expanders leaned CD4+. The study detected some responding clones in pre-infection memory, suggesting cross-reactive memory joined.

Barcoded TCR alpha and TCR beta cDNA libraries with UMIs came from 5'RACE using constant-segment primers. Using its own MiXCR run on the 5' RACE reads, TCRdb lists one record per CDR3 protein. The sample has over 350,000 distinct CDR3 sequences; about 15% are singletons. The V end was cut by 4 bases, the J end by 7 bases, with 10 bases between. The germline V gene encodes CDR1 SQVTM and CDR2 ANQGSEA. The CDR3 covers 12 residues. The chain uses TRBV29-1 and TRBJ1-4; possibly TRBD1 for D (5 bases). The source is a man between 18 and 29 years old who had mild COVID-19 (a few samples of this study predate the infection). Cell type and time point are not known. Material: PBMCs or a T cell subset sorted from them (not recorded which). This CDR3 is CSVGGRGEKLFF. For the CDR3, the DNA is TGCAGCGTTGGGGGAAGGGGTGAAAAACTGTTTTTT.